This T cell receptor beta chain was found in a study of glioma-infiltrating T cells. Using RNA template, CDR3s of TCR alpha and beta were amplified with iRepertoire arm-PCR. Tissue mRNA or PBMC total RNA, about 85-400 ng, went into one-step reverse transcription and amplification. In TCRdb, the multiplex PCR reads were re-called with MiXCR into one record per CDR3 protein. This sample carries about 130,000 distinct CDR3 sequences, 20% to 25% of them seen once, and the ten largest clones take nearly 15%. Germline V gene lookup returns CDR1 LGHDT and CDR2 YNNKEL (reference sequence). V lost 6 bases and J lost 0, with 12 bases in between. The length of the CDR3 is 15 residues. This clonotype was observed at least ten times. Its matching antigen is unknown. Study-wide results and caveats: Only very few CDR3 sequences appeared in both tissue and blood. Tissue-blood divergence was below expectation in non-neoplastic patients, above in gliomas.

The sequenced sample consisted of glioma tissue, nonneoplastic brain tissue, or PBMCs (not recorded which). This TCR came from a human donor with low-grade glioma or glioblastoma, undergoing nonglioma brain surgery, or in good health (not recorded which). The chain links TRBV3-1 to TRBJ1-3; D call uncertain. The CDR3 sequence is CASRTNKDSGNTIYF. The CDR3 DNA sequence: TGTGCCAGCAGGACCAACAAGGACTCTGGAAACACCATATATTTT.